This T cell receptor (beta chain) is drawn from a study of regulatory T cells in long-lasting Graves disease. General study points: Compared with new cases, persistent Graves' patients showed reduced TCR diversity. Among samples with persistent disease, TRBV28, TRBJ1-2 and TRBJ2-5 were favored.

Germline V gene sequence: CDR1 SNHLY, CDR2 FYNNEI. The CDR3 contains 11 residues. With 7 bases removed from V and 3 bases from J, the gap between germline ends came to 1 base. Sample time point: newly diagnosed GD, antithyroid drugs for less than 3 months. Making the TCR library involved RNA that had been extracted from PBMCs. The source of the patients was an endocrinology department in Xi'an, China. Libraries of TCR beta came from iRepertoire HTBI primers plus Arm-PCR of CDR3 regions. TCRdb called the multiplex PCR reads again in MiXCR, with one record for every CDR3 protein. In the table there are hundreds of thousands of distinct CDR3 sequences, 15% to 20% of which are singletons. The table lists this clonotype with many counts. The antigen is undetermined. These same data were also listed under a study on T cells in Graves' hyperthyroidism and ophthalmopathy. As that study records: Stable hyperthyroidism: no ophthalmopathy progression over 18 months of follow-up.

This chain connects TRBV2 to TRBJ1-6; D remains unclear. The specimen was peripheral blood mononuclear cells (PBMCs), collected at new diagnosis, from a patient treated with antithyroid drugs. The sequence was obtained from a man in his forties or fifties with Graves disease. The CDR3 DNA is TGTGCCAGCAACTATAATTCACCCCTCCACTTT. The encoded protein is CASNYNSPLHF.